A single T cell receptor beta chain is shown here with its context. This entry is derived from a study of T cell changes during pregnancy in multiple sclerosis. Assay used: immunoSEQ multiplex PCR; TCRdb lists only in-frame clones, some missing. The profile covers around 74,000 clones, with approximately 91% appearing a single time and 3% to 4% taken by the ten largest. Germline CDR1 reads MNHNS; CDR2 reads SASEGT. CDR3 length: 15 residues. The V end lost 6 bases, the J end lost 9 bases, and 22 bases lay between the germline ends. The chain carries TRBV6-1 and TRBJ2-3; no reliable D call. The sequence came from a female donor with multiple sclerosis, enrolled in a pregnancy study. Specimen: peripheral blood, collected before pregnancy. CDR3 sequence (DNA): TGTGCCAGCAGAGGAGCCTATACAACCTCCATGACGCAGTATTTT. This encodes CASRGAYTTSMTQYF.